Given below is one TCR beta chain in context. The study enrolled healthy HIV-negative adults without recent acute infections or vaccinations as donors. Original processing notes: Junction-only immunoSEQ sequences carried no quality scores, so filtering differed. Measured with immunoSEQ multiplex PCR; TCRdb has only the in-frame clones, and not every one. V and J calls and clone size are given by that table; D and trimming were obtained from the DNA. The sample contains about 1,500,000 clones, 96% of which appear only once. This sample is drawn from a study of shared clonotypes between healthy human individuals. Background on the study: Per donor, three plates held CD4 naive cells, three held CD4 memory, two held CD8 naive and one held CD8 memory.

Sequencing was performed on naive CD4+ T cells sorted from blood. Subset described: CD45RA+ positively selected. This clonotype was sampled from a man aged 25-45 years in good health.

CDR3 sequence: CASSPISTGGGETQYF. DNA for the CDR3: TGTGCCAGCTCACCCATTTCGACAGGGGGAGGGGAGACCCAGTACTTC. The chain employs TRBV18 and TRBJ2-5; 9 bases are a match to TRBD1. Germline V gene sequence: CDR1 KGHSH, CDR2 LQKENI. V shed 3 bases and J 5 bases; nucleotides not matched to a gene: 10. The CDR3 has 16 amino acids.